The clone carrying this T cell receptor (beta chain) occurred a few times. Its antigen remains unidentified. This entry is derived from a study of blood T cells in healthy people across ages. Turning to the study itself: Every two T cells gave about one barcoded beta molecule via template switching.

V gave up 6 bases and J gave up 2 bases; unmatched junction bases: 8. This CDR3 spans 15 amino acids. Study conclusions and caveats: PBMCs that were unsorted prevented a conclusive naive versus antigen-experienced comparison. Relative to aged donors, long-lived donors carried more naive CD4+ cells and displayed higher diversity.

About 10 milliliters of peripheral blood were drawn from each donor into EDTA-treated tubes. Sample-barcoded 5' priming and a J-beta primer mix drove a second PCR of 7 to 11 cycles. A single record per CDR3 protein comes from TCRdb applying MiXCR to the 5' RACE reads. The sample consists of around 2 million distinct CDR3 sequences, about two fifths of them appearing once. This receptor was obtained from a human donor in good health. The sequencing input was blood. The rearrangement uses TRBV12-3 or TRBV12-4 and TRBJ2-7; 9 bases fit TRBD1. CDR3 nucleotides: TGTGCCAGCAGACCGACAGGGGGAGGGACCTACGAGCAGTACTTC. This sequence encodes CASRPTGGGTYEQYF.